The present entry profiles one TCR beta chain with its context. Its target is unknown. 5'RACE primed at constant segments yielded TCR alpha and TCR beta cDNA libraries bearing sample barcodes and UMIs. TCRdb processed the 5' RACE reads anew with MiXCR; each CDR3 protein has one entry. The table includes roughly 350,000 distinct CDR3 sequences, under 25% detected once. These data are taken from a study of T-cell memory formation after mild COVID-19. This CDR3 spans 13 amino acids. V was clipped by 3 bases and J by 4 bases, with 10 bases between them. The germline CDR1 and CDR2 sequences are SGHVS and FNYEAQ. Study-level results: Second-wave clones reaching peak frequency on day 37 lacked confirmed SARS-CoV-2 specificity. Clones shrinking between day 15 and 85 showed a balanced CD4/CD8 split, and those that grew later tilted toward CD4+. CM and EM subsets held most contracting CD4+ clones; EMRA held CD8+ ones.

The chain couples TRBV7-6 to TRBJ2-7, with a weak D call TRBD1 (6 bases). This sequence was found in an adult woman who had mild COVID-19 (a few samples of this study predate the infection). Cell type and time point are not known. The sequencing input was PBMCs or a T cell subset sorted from them (not recorded which). CDR3 amino acids: CASSLDSWYEQYF. Written as DNA, the CDR3 is TGTGCCAGCAGCTTGGACAGTTGGTACGAGCAGTACTTC.